Following are 31 T cell receptor beta chains from one sample sequenced in a study of OX40 agonist ivuxolimab in advanced cancers. Clones were read by immunoSEQ multiplex PCR, and TCRdb kept only the in-frame ones, dropping some. Of 35,000 to 50,000 clones in the sample, roughly 91% are singletons; the top ten hold 9.5% to 15%. The specimen was CD4+ or CD8+ T cells sorted from blood, collected in a trial of the OX40 agonist ivuxolimab. The source of these receptors is an adult with an advanced solid tumor such as melanoma, head and neck, liver or kidney cancer.

J is TRBJ2-1 and V is TRBV6-5, with D uncertain. This CDR3 spans 13 amino acids. The V and J ends lost 0 bases and 7 bases respectively, with 7 bases between them. Germline V lookup: CDR1 MNHEY, CDR2 SVGAGI. The CDR3 coding sequence is TGTGCCAGCAGTTACTCTAAGCGTAATGAGCAGTTCTTC. Its protein product is CASSYSKRNEQFF.

This chain joins TRBV5-1 and TRBJ2-5; TRBD1 aligns across 10 bases. CDR3 size: 16 residues. Per the germline V gene, CDR1 is SGHRS and CDR2 is YFSETQ. After removal of 3 bases from V and 2 bases from J, the junction contained 7 bases not matched to a gene. CDR3 DNA: TGCGCCAGCAGCTCGGGACAGGGGATGATTCAAGAGACCCAGTACTTC. This codes for CASSSGQGMIQETQYF.

The J gene is TRBJ2-7, the V gene TRBV28; D possibly uses TRBD1 or TRBD2 (5 bases each). CDR1 and CDR2 from the germline V gene are MDHEN and SYDVKM. The CDR3 covers 13 residues. V gave up 8 bases and J gave up 5 bases, with 16 bases separating them. This chain's CDR3 is CASVRDGRDEQYF. CDR3 DNA sequence: TGTGCCAGCGTCCGGGACGGCAGGGACGAGCAGTACTTC.

This clone occurred once. The chain combines TRBV19 with TRBJ1-2; tentatively, D is TRBD1 (6 bases). The CDR3 is 16 residues long. V was clipped by 5 bases and J by 4 bases, with 20 bases between them. Looked up from germline, CDR1 is LNHDA and CDR2 is SQIVND (reference sequence). The DNA for the CDR3 is TGTGCCAGTAGTGCCTCCCCAGGGGCGGTTCTCTATGGCTACACCTTC. Amino acid sequence: CASSASPGAVLYGYTF.

The chain employs TRBV25-1 and TRBJ2-1; tentatively, D is TRBD1 or TRBD2 (6 bases each). This CDR3 contains 15 residues. Trimming took off 3 bases at V and 7 bases at J, with 16 bases between the two ends. Germline V CDR1 and CDR2: MGHDK, SYGVNS. CDR3 sequence reads: CASSDPGDSGNEQFF. CDR3 DNA: TGTGCCAGCAGTGACCCAGGGGACTCAGGGAATGAGCAGTTCTTC.

V and J are TRBV28 and TRBJ2-1; 15 bases align to TRBD2. CDR1 is MDHEN and CDR2 is SYDVKM in the germline V gene. The ends lost 6 bases at V and 9 bases at J; junction bases unmatched: 12. The CDR3 covers 17 residues. CDR3 region: CASSDPPGLAGGGEQFF. The DNA for the CDR3 is TGTGCCAGCAGCGATCCTCCGGGACTAGCGGGAGGCGGTGAGCAGTTCTTC.

The rearrangement joins TRBV4-1 to TRBJ1-4, with no clear D. This CDR3 is 13 amino acids long. V gave up 1 base and J gave up 6 bases, with 6 bases separating them. The germline gives CDR1 MGHRA, CDR2 YSYEKL. Here the CDR3 DNA reads TGCGCCAGCAGCCAAGTCGGAGATGAAAAACTGTTTTTT. This sequence encodes CASSQVGDEKLFF.

In its sample, this clone was seen a few times. The chain is built from TRBV11-2 and TRBJ2-3, with D possibly matching TRBD1 (6 bases). From germline, CDR1 is SGHAT and CDR2 FQNNGV. V lost 5 bases, J lost 2 bases, and 11 bases lay in between. This CDR3 has 14 residues. The CDR3 nucleotides are TGTGCCAGCAGCCCAGGGACACCCACAGATACGCAGTATTTT. This encodes CASSPGTPTDTQYF.

The chain links TRBV11-1 to TRBJ2-2; no firm D call. Per germline, CDR1 SGHAT and CDR2 FQDESV (reference sequence). This CDR3 has 12 amino acids. The germline V and J ends were trimmed by 5 bases and 4 bases, with 5 bases remaining between them. The CDR3, as DNA: TGTGCCAGCAGCATGTCCACCGGGGAGCTGTTTTTT. This codes for CASSMSTGELFF.

The V gene is TRBV7-8, the J gene TRBJ2-1; 13 nucleotides line up with TRBD2. V lost 6 bases to trimming and J lost 0 bases; unmatched junction nucleotides: 8. The CDR3 is 18 amino acids. The germline V gene encodes CDR1 SGHVS and CDR2 FQNEAQ. CDR3 protein: CASRLTSGRPSSYNEQFF. CDR3 DNA: TGTGCCAGCAGGCTGACTAGCGGGAGGCCGAGCTCCTACAATGAGCAGTTCTTC.

J is TRBJ2-1 and V is TRBV7-8; no clear D. This CDR3 is built from 13 residues. Germline loops: CDR1 SGHVS, CDR2 FQNEAQ. Between the trimmed V and J ends, which lost 1 base and 5 bases, there was a span of 6 bases. DNA for the CDR3: TGTGCCAGCAGCTTAGTGGGGAACAATGAGCAGTTCTTC. Its protein is CASSLVGNNEQFF.

This chain's CDR3 is CASSRDPGGGEQFF. DNA of the CDR3: TGTGCCAGCAGCCGGGATCCTGGAGGCGGTGAGCAGTTCTTC. This chain connects TRBV5-4 to TRBJ2-1; tentatively, D is TRBD2 (5 bases). This CDR3 comprises 14 residues. V shed 4 bases and J shed 9 bases, with 17 bases lying between them. Germline CDR1 is SGHNT and CDR2 is YYREEE (reference sequence).

The chain links TRBV2 to TRBJ2-7; D might be TRBD2 (6 bases). The CDR3 is 16 amino acids. With 4 bases removed from V and 5 bases from J, the gap between germline ends came to 21 bases. From germline, CDR1 is SNHLY and CDR2 FYNNEI. CDR3 nucleotides: TGTGCCAGCAGTGGAGGGACGGGGACTTTGGGCAACGAGCAGTACTTC. The encoded protein is CASSGGTGTLGNEQYF.

The J gene is TRBJ2-3, the V gene TRBV27, with a weak D call TRBD1 (5 bases). CDR1 and CDR2 from the germline V gene are MNHEY and SMNVEV (reference sequence). CDR3 length: 16 amino acids. The V and J ends lost 5 bases and 6 bases respectively, with 21 bases between them. This chain's CDR3 is CASSQRTPARGDTQYF. CDR3 sequence (DNA): TGTGCCAGCAGTCAAAGGACACCCGCGCGTGGTGATACGCAGTATTTT.

This clone appeared a few times. The CDR3 DNA follows: TGTGCCTGGAGTCCGATAGGGGCAGGAACTGAAGCTTTCTTT. This translates into CAWSPIGAGTEAFF. The J gene is TRBJ1-1, the V gene TRBV30; a weak D match, TRBD1 (5 bases). Germline CDR1 GTSNPN, CDR2 SVGIG (reference sequence). The CDR3 runs 14 residues. Trimming left V 2 bases short and J 5 bases short, with 15 bases between.

This chain uses TRBV5-1 with TRBJ2-7; 11 positions agree with TRBD1. Germline V gives CDR1 SGHRS, CDR2 YFSETQ. The CDR3 totals 15 residues. J lost 5 bases, V lost 6 bases, and 10 bases had no gene match. CDR3 coding DNA: TGCGCCAGCACGAGCCGGGGACAGGGGGTCAACGAGCAGTACTTC. Residues: CASTSRGQGVNEQYF.

The chain employs TRBV5-6 and TRBJ1-4; perhaps TRBD1 as D (5 bases). Looked up from germline, CDR1 is SGHDT and CDR2 is YYEEEE. This CDR3 has 15 amino acids. The ends were cut back, 0 bases at V and 8 bases at J, with 14 bases in the middle. This CDR3 is CASSLVRGRREKLFF. CDR3 coding DNA: TGTGCCAGCAGCTTGGTACGGGGCCGACGGGAAAAACTGTTTTTT.

The chain is built from TRBV7-9 and TRBJ2-5; D is perhaps TRBD1 (6 bases). CDR1 and CDR2 from the germline V gene are SEHNR and FQNEAQ (reference sequence). Trimming pared 5 bases from V and 2 bases from J, leaving 18 bases between. The CDR3 runs to 16 residues. The CDR3 DNA reads TGTGCCAGCAGCCCTCCGGGGACGGGACAACAAGAGACCCAGTACTTC. This encodes CASSPPGTGQQETQYF.

The V call is TRBV9, the J call TRBJ2-1, with no clear D. Germline V CDR1 and CDR2: SGDLS, YYNGEE. V shed 3 bases and J shed 8 bases, with 15 bases lying between them. This CDR3 has 14 amino acids. The CDR3 nucleotides are TGTGCCAGCAGCGGCGTAAAGAGTCACCATGAGCAGTTCTTC. Translating it yields CASSGVKSHHEQFF.

The genes are TRBV18 and TRBJ2-2; D remains unclear. The V gene lost 3 bases and the J gene lost 6 bases, with 8 bases spanning the gap. Germline CDR1 KGHSH, CDR2 LQKENI. There are 13 residues in the CDR3. Here the CDR3 reads CASSPPRSGELFF. The CDR3 nucleotides read TGTGCCAGCTCACCTCCACGGTCCGGGGAGCTGTTTTTT.

This sequence joins TRBV6-4 and TRBJ2-6; D gene uncertain. The CDR3 contains 14 residues. V shed 3 bases and J shed 5 bases, with 8 bases lying between them. CDR1 and CDR2 (germline): MRHNA, SNTAGT. Written as DNA, the CDR3 is TGTGCCAGCAGTGAGGCCGACTGGGCCAACGTCCTGACTTTC. It is translated as CASSEADWANVLTF.

This clone came up once. The chain has TRBV19 and TRBJ2-1, with 9 bases fitting TRBD2. The length of the CDR3 is 14 residues. V lost 5 bases and J lost 3; bases outside the gene matches: 2. The germline gives CDR1 LNHDA, CDR2 SQIVND (reference sequence). This CDR3 is CASSFSGSYNEQFF. CDR3 DNA: TGTGCCAGTAGTTTTAGCGGGAGCTACAATGAGCAGTTCTTC.

The chain has TRBV7-9 and TRBJ2-7, with 12 nucleotides matching TRBD1. The CDR3 length is 18 residues. CDR1 is SEHNR and CDR2 is FQNEAQ in the germline V gene (reference sequence). J was trimmed by 2 bases and V by 4 bases; bases with no gene match: 12. CDR3 nucleotide sequence: TGTGCCAGCAGCTCCCCCCCGGGACAGGGGGCAACTCCCTACGAGCAGTACTTC. This translates into CASSSPPGQGATPYEQYF.

This clone was counted between two and nine times. V gene TRBV29-1 combines with J gene TRBJ1-1; no clear D gene. The V gene's germline CDR1 is SQVTM and CDR2 ANQGSEA. The V and J ends lost 4 bases and 9 bases respectively, with 18 bases between them. The CDR3 loop spans 13 amino acids. CDR3 protein: CSVGLGPRQQAFF. The CDR3 bases are TGCAGCGTTGGGTTGGGTCCTCGCCAGCAAGCTTTCTTT.

The V call is TRBV10-3, the J call TRBJ1-2; TRBD1 matches at 7 bases. J was trimmed by 1 base and V by 3 bases; bases with no gene match: 5. Per germline, CDR1 ENHRY and CDR2 SYGVKD. The CDR3 loop spans 15 amino acids. The CDR3 loop is CAISDRGDFNYGYTF. In DNA, the CDR3 is TGTGCCATCAGTGACAGGGGGGACTTTAACTATGGCTACACCTTC.

V and J are TRBV6-6 and TRBJ2-7, with 9 bases matching TRBD1. Trimming took 6 bases from V and 5 from J; bases not matched to a gene: 11. The CDR3 totals 15 residues. CDR1 MNHNY and CDR2 SVGAGI come from the germline V gene (reference sequence). The CDR3 sequence: CASRRWDRDPHEQYF. The CDR3 DNA reads TGTGCCAGCAGGAGATGGGACAGGGACCCCCACGAGCAGTACTTC.

The gene calls are TRBV10-1 and TRBJ1-1; unclear D gene. The CDR3 runs 14 residues. V was cut by 2 bases and J by 4 bases, with 11 bases left in between. The germline CDR1 and CDR2 sequences are WNHNN and SYGVQD (reference sequence). This CDR3 is CASSEEGWGTEAFF. The CDR3 coding sequence is TGCGCCAGCAGTGAGGAGGGCTGGGGCACTGAAGCTTTCTTT.

CDR3 protein: CASSLSVRLAGVNTGELFF. The CDR3 nucleotides are TGTGCCAGCAGTTTATCGGTACGCCTAGCGGGAGTTAACACCGGGGAGCTGTTTTTT. The genes are TRBV27 and TRBJ2-2; 10 bases fit TRBD2. Per the germline V gene, CDR1 is MNHEY and CDR2 is SMNVEV (reference sequence). Germline trimming cut 0 bases from V and 2 bases from J; bases unmatched to any gene: 9. This CDR3 spans 19 amino acids.

As to this clone: Mismatch with germline at one junction end may stem from a read error. V usage is TRBV6-1 and J usage is TRBJ1-3; unclear D gene. CDR1 and CDR2 (germline): MNHNS, SASEGT. The CDR3 spans 12 residues. CDR3 nucleotides: TGTGCCAGCAGTGAGGGGAATCGAGAGAGGCATTTT. This sequence encodes CASSEGNRERHF.

This chain uses TRBV7-8 with TRBJ2-1; D is ambiguous. Germline V CDR1 and CDR2: SGHVS, FQNEAQ. The CDR3 extends over 11 amino acids. Trimming removed 0 bases from V and 8 bases from J, with 2 bases in between. The CDR3: CASSLAYEQFF. In nucleotides, the CDR3 is TGTGCCAGCAGCTTAGCGTATGAGCAGTTCTTC.

The chain couples TRBV27 to TRBJ2-7; D unclear. With 5 bases removed from V and 5 bases from J, the gap between germline ends came to 16 bases. CDR3 length equals 14 residues. The germline gives CDR1 MNHEY, CDR2 SMNVEV (reference sequence). CDR3 sequence (DNA): TGTGCCAGCAGTCCCGTGAATGACGTCCACGAGCAGTACTTC. Translated: CASSPVNDVHEQYF.